This TCR beta chain was identified during a study of shared clonotypes between healthy human individuals. Overall study: Plates per donor: three CD4 naive, three CD4 memory, two CD8 naive, one CD8 memory.

Genomic DNA belonging to each subset was distributed in equal measure over several immunoSEQ plates. The data were produced by immunoSEQ multiplex PCR, yet TCRdb's version contains in-frame clones alone and is incomplete. The data show more than 2 million clones, almost 96% seen once. Overall study findings and caveats: Shared clonotypes: approximately 5% naive CD4, roughly 4% naive CD8, under 2.5% memory CD4, around 0.4% memory CD8. Non-shared clonotypes showed lower generation probabilities than clonotypes common to all four donors.

This CDR3 has 12 amino acids. Germline V gene sequence: CDR1 SGHRS, CDR2 YFSETQ. V lost 2 bases and J 9 bases, leaving 10 bases between the germline ends. A single count supports this clone. Antigen specificity is unknown. The source of this sequence is a man between 18 and 29 years old in good health. The chain combines TRBV5-1 with TRBJ2-3; D possibly uses TRBD1 or TRBD2 (5 bases each). Material for sequencing was naive CD4+ T cells sorted from blood. Subset meaning: CD45RA+ positively selected. The CDR3, as DNA: TGCGCCAGCAGCTTTCTGGGGGAAACGCAGTATTTT. It encodes CASSFLGETQYF. The entire variable domain, with the rest obtained from reference TRBV5-1 and TRBJ2-3, is as follows: KAGVTQTPRYLIKTRGQQVTLSCSPISGHRSVSWYQQTPGQGLQFLFEYFSETQRNKGNFPGRFSGRQFSNSRSEMNVSTLELGDSALYLCASSFLGETQYFGPGTRLTVL.